A selection of T cell receptor beta chains follows, all from one sample in a study of T cells after yellow fever vaccination. TCRdb ran MiXCR on the 5' RACE reads and lists one entry per CDR3 protein. Among some 300,000 distinct CDR3 sequences listed, around 10% were seen once. The sequencing here drew on CD4+ T cells sorted from PBMCs, taken 5 days after the yellow fever booster vaccination. These receptors originate from a man aged 18 to 29 who received the YFV17D yellow fever vaccine. Each CDR3 is given with its conserved first and last residue. D genes are given only for firm matches. Not every row has a clone size; where given, it reads once, few, many or a size class.

NA,TRBV21-1,TRBJ2-4,few,CASSKDLKKDIQYF,TGTGCCAGCAGCAAAGATCTCAAGAAGGACATTCAGTACTTC
NA,TRBV2,TRBJ2-3,many,CASQWDPISDTQYF,TGTGCCAGCCAGTGGGACCCTATTTCAGATACGCAGTATTTT
TRBD1,TRBV2,TRBJ1-1,NA,CASMKGANTEAFF,TGTGCCAGCATGAAGGGGGCGAACACTGAAGCTTTCTTT
TRBD2,TRBV5-5,TRBJ2-1,many,CASSLAQLAGANEQFF,TGTGCCAGCAGCTTGGCCCAACTAGCGGGGGCCAATGAGCAGTTCTTC
TRBD1,TRBV5-1,TRBJ2-5,NA,CASSTSTGLETQYF,TGCGCCAGCAGCACATCGACAGGGCTGGAGACCCAGTACTTC
NA,TRBV9,TRBJ1-6,NA,CASSKGLSDSPLHF,TGTGCCAGTTCGAAGGGCCTTAGTGATTCACCCCTCCACTTT
NA,TRBV7-9,TRBJ2-3,many,CASSLNGITDTQYF,TGTGCCAGCAGCTTAAACGGGATCACAGATACGCAGTATTTT
NA,TRBV5-1,TRBJ2-3,few,CASSLVGDVGTDTQYF,TGCGCCAGCAGCTTGGTAGGGGATGTTGGCACAGATACGCAGTATTTT
TRBD1,TRBV4-3,TRBJ1-1,many,CASSQDLRTGGTEAFF,TGCGCCAGCAGCCAAGATCTAAGGACAGGGGGTACTGAAGCTTTCTTT
NA,TRBV4-3,TRBJ2-7,NA,CASSPSGGRYLGEQYF,TGCGCCAGCAGCCCCTCGGGGGGCCGATACTTGGGTGAGCAGTACTTC
NA,TRBV19,TRBJ2-7,NA,CASSAGVLGEQYF,TGTGCCAGTAGTGCCGGAGTCCTTGGGGAGCAGTACTTC
NA,TRBV9,TRBJ1-1,NA,CASSVAPIAGTEAFF,TGTGCCAGCAGCGTAGCGCCAATTGCGGGCACTGAAGCTTTCTTT
NA,TRBV7-2,TRBJ2-5,NA,CASSMGTRRGETQYF,TGTGCCAGCAGCATGGGGACTCGGAGGGGAGAGACCCAGTACTTC